Presented here are 30 T cell receptor beta chains from one specimen sequenced in a study of T cells after yellow fever vaccination. TCRdb reprocessed the 5' RACE reads via MiXCR and lists one record per CDR3 protein. The sample has 150,000 or so distinct CDR3 sequences, 6% to 7.5% seen once; the top ten hold more than 2.5%. The sequencing used CD4+ T cells sorted from PBMCs, collected about 5 days after the first yellow fever vaccination. Every receptor here comes from a man younger than 35 who received the YFV17D yellow fever vaccine.

This clonotype was seen repeatedly, ten times or more. J is TRBJ2-5 and V is TRBV10-2, with D tentatively TRBD1 (5 bases). Trimming cost V 3 bases and J 5 bases, with 10 bases left between them. This CDR3 has 13 amino acids. Germline assignment: CDR1 WSHSY and CDR2 SAAADI. The CDR3 region has the DNA TGCGCCAGCAGTGACTCTGGGGCGGAGACCCAGTACTTC. Its protein is CASSDSGAETQYF.

This clonotype was observed a handful of times. J is TRBJ2-2 and V is TRBV7-2; weak D call: TRBD2 (7 bases). The germline V and J ends were trimmed by 6 bases and 6 bases, with 20 bases remaining between them. This CDR3 comprises 16 residues. The germline V gene encodes CDR1 SGHTA and CDR2 FQGNSA. The CDR3 DNA reads TGTGCCAGCAGTACCCGTTTGGGGGGGGGCCCCGGGGAGCTGTTTTTT. Amino acids: CASSTRLGGGPGELFF. Full variable domain (remainder filled in from reference TRBV7-2 and TRBJ2-2): GAGVSQSPSNKVTEKGKDVELRCDPISGHTALYWYRQSLGQGLEFLIYFQGNSAPDKSGLPSDRFSAERTGGSVSTLTIQRTQQEDSAVYLCASSTRLGGGPGELFFGEGSRLTVL.

At least ten counts were recorded for this clonotype. This sequence joins TRBV6-6 and TRBJ2-5; D might be TRBD2 (5 bases). The germline V gene encodes CDR1 MNHNY and CDR2 SVGAGI (reference sequence). The CDR3 contains 12 residues. The V gene lost 6 bases and the J gene lost 2 bases, with 7 bases spanning the gap. The CDR3 sequence: CASSRTQETQYF. For the CDR3, the DNA is TGTGCCAGCAGCAGGACTCAAGAGACCCAGTACTTC.

This clonotype was detected many times. V and J are TRBV20-1 and TRBJ2-2; D gene unclear. This CDR3 is 15 amino acids long. In germline, CDR1 is DFQATT, CDR2 SNEGSKA (reference sequence). The V and J ends lost 2 bases and 3 bases respectively, with 13 bases between them. The CDR3: CSARPPARDTGELFF. The DNA for the CDR3 is TGCAGTGCTAGACCCCCCGCCCGGGACACCGGGGAGCTGTTTTTT.

In this sample, this clonotype turned up many times. V gene TRBV5-1 combines with J gene TRBJ2-2; TRBD1 agrees at 7 bases. The V segment lost 3 bases and the J segment 2 bases; nucleotides outside the gene matches: 4. The CDR3 consists of 15 residues. Germline V gives CDR1 SGHRS, CDR2 YFSETQ. CDR3 coding DNA: TGCGCCAGCAGCTCACAGGGGCCTAACACCGGGGAGCTGTTTTTT. It is translated as CASSSQGPNTGELFF.

This chain joins TRBV7-3 and TRBJ2-3; perhaps TRBD2 as D (6 bases). The ends were cut back, 0 bases at V and 0 bases at J, with 22 bases in the middle. CDR1 is SGHTA and CDR2 is FQGTGA in the germline V gene. The CDR3 runs 20 residues. This chain's CDR3 is CASSLTYPARGHTSTDTQYF. The CDR3 DNA is TGTGCCAGCAGCTTAACGTACCCTGCGCGGGGCCATACCAGCACAGATACGCAGTATTTT.

This clonotype has ten or more counts. The chain combines TRBV12-3 or TRBV12-4 with TRBJ2-3; D is possibly TRBD1 or TRBD2 (7 bases each). CDR3 length: 16 amino acids. Trimming stripped 0 bases from V and 6 bases from J, with 16 bases between. Written as DNA, the CDR3 is TGTGCCAGCAGTTTAGCGCTGGTCAGGGGGGGTGATACGCAGTATTTT. It translates to CASSLALVRGGDTQYF.

This clonotype was seen at least ten times. The chain links TRBV3-1 to TRBJ1-2; D gene unclear. The CDR3 loop spans 15 amino acids. Trimming took off 1 base at V and 4 bases at J, with 13 bases between the two ends. CDR1 and CDR2 from the germline V gene are LGHDT and YNNKEL (reference sequence). In nucleotides, the CDR3 is TGTGCCAGCAGCCAAGGGAGAGCTAAGCCCTATGGCTACACCTTC. This gives the protein CASSQGRAKPYGYTF.

The sample holds many counts of this clonotype. This CDR3 reads CASSPPGGNTQYF. The CDR3 DNA reads as TGTGCCAGCAGCCCCCCGGGGGGGAATACGCAGTATTTT. The chain has TRBV3-1 and TRBJ2-3, with TRBD2 matching over 8 bases. Germline V lookup: CDR1 LGHDT, CDR2 YNNKEL (reference sequence). The ends lost 4 bases at V and 7 bases at J; junction bases unmatched: 4. This CDR3 is 13 amino acids long.

This clonotype was picked up many times. The rearrangement uses TRBV7-6 and TRBJ2-1; D might be TRBD1 (5 bases). V dropped 1 base and J dropped 4 bases, with 17 bases sitting between them. Germline values: CDR1 SGHVS, CDR2 FNYEAQ. The CDR3 consists of 17 residues. CDR3 in amino acids: CASSLGWGGSGYNEQFF. The CDR3 bases are TGTGCCAGCAGCTTAGGATGGGGCGGATCCGGTTACAATGAGCAGTTCTTC. Filled out from reference TRBV7-6 and TRBJ2-1, the complete variable domain reads GAGVSQSPRYKVTKRGQDVALRCDPISGHVSLYWYRQALGQGPEFLTYFNYEAQQDKSGLPNDRFSAERPEGSISTLTIQRTEQRDSAMYRCASSLGWGGSGYNEQFFGPGTRLTVL.

This clonotype was counted many times. The rearrangement links TRBV20-1 to TRBJ2-4, with D uncertain. Trimming removed 6 bases from V and 0 bases from J, with 12 bases in between. This CDR3 spans 14 amino acids. Germline lookup yields CDR1 DFQATT and CDR2 SNEGSKA (reference sequence). The CDR3 loop is CSAMTGLAKNIQYF. DNA for the CDR3: TGCAGTGCGATGACTGGTCTAGCCAAAAACATTCAGTACTTC.

The J gene is TRBJ1-1, the V gene TRBV24-1, with TRBD1 identical over 10 bases. Looked up from germline, CDR1 is KGHDR and CDR2 is SFDVKD. V was pared by 4 bases and J by 5 bases, with 6 bases of the junction left unmatched. The CDR3 runs 15 residues. CDR3 sequence reads: CATSDPRTGGTEAFF. CDR3 DNA: TGTGCCACCAGTGACCCGAGGACAGGGGGAACTGAAGCTTTCTTT.

This clonotype was seen at least ten times. As DNA, the CDR3 is TGCGCCAGCAGCCCATGGGGCAGGAACTATGGCTACACCTTC. The encoded protein is CASSPWGRNYGYTF. The chain recombines TRBV4-1 with TRBJ1-2; tentatively, D is TRBD1 (5 bases). This CDR3 region has 14 residues. The ends were cut back, 4 bases at V and 2 bases at J, with 11 bases in the middle. Germline CDR1 is MGHRA and CDR2 is YSYEKL.

The table lists this clonotype with many counts. The V call is TRBV11-2, the J call TRBJ2-5; D remains ambiguous. The CDR3 runs to 14 residues. V was trimmed by 3 bases and J by 1 base, leaving 9 bases between them. Germline CDR1 is SGHAT and CDR2 is FQNNGV. CDR3 nucleotide sequence: TGTGCCAGCAGCTTTCGAGACTCCCAAGAGACCCAGTACTTC. Amino acid sequence: CASSFRDSQETQYF.

This clonotype was counted between two and nine times. J is TRBJ2-2 and V is TRBV25-1, with a weak D call TRBD2 (6 bases). V was clipped by 0 bases and J by 5 bases, with 10 bases between them. The CDR3 has 15 amino acids. Germline V CDR1 and CDR2: MGHDK, SYGVNS. The CDR3 loop reads CASSEYRGDTGELFF. The DNA of the CDR3 is TGTGCCAGCAGTGAATATCGCGGGGATACCGGGGAGCTGTTTTTT.

This clonotype was recorded at least ten times. The chain carries TRBV5-8 and TRBJ2-1, with 7 bases that match TRBD2. There are 14 residues in the CDR3. Trimming at V came to 7 bases and at J to 1 base, leaving 5 bases not matched to a gene. CDR1 is SGHTS, CDR2 YDEGEE, per germline. The CDR3 here is CASSSGLSYNEQFF. CDR3 in DNA: TGTGCCAGCTCTAGCGGCCTTTCCTACAATGAGCAGTTCTTC.

This clonotype came up many times. The V gene is TRBV20-1, the J gene TRBJ2-3; perhaps TRBD2 as D (7 bases). CDR1 is DFQATT and CDR2 is SNEGSKA in the germline V gene (reference sequence). V was pared by 4 bases and J by 6 bases, with 23 bases between. The CDR3 length is 16 residues. CDR3 protein: CSATDRGGSPVDTQYF. The CDR3 DNA reads TGCAGTGCTACGGACCGCGGGGGCTCCCCCGTGGATACGCAGTATTTT.

This clonotype was observed at least ten times. The chain has TRBV5-1 and TRBJ2-3; TRBD2 agrees at 10 bases. The CDR3 sequence is 15 residues long. V dropped 3 bases and J dropped 5; count of bases not matched to a gene: 6. Per the germline V gene, CDR1 is SGHRS and CDR2 is YFSETQ. The CDR3 sequence: CASSSGLAVVDTQYF. CDR3 nucleotide sequence: TGCGCCAGCAGCTCCGGACTAGCGGTTGTAGATACGCAGTATTTT.

This clonotype was seen only a few times. The V and J genes are TRBV2 and TRBJ2-7, with a weak D call TRBD2 (5 bases). V lost 1 base to trimming and J lost 6 bases, with 16 bases between them. This CDR3 contains 15 residues. Per the germline V gene, CDR1 is SNHLY and CDR2 is FYNNEI. The CDR3 sequence: CASSEGGPLEGEQYV. The CDR3 DNA reads as TGTGCCAGCAGTGAAGGAGGCCCCCTCGAGGGCGAGCAGTACGTC.

This clonotype was counted many times. The CDR3 DNA reads as TGTGCCAGCAGCGCCCAAATGGATACGCAGTATTTT. It translates to CASSAQMDTQYF. The chain joins TRBV2 to TRBJ2-3, with no clear D. The CDR3 has 12 amino acids. CDR1 and CDR2 (germline): SNHLY, FYNNEI. V gave up 6 bases and J gave up 6 bases, with 10 bases separating them.

This clonotype was seen only a few times. The genes are TRBV11-3 and TRBJ2-3; the D call may be TRBD1 or TRBD2 (7 bases each). The CDR3 extends over 16 amino acids. CDR1 SGHNT and CDR2 YENEEA come from the germline V gene. Between the trimmed V and J ends, which lost 2 bases and 2 bases, there was a span of 14 bases. CDR3 sequence reads: CASSLRQGGPTDTQYF. Here the CDR3 DNA reads TGTGCCAGCAGCTTAAGACAGGGAGGGCCCACAGATACGCAGTATTTT.

This clonotype was counted between two and nine times. The J gene is TRBJ2-3, the V gene TRBV10-3; D assignment may be TRBD1 or TRBD2 (6 bases each). This CDR3 is built from 20 residues. Germline V gene data show CDR1 as ENHRY and CDR2 as SYGVKD. Trimming removed 6 bases at V and 0 bases at J, with 28 bases between. The CDR3 here is CAIRSRRGTSLPSSTDTQYF. CDR3 sequence (DNA): TGTGCCATCAGATCCCGAAGGGGGACTTCACTACCTTCTAGCACAGATACGCAGTATTTT.

There are many counts of this clonotype. The chain links TRBV4-3 to TRBJ1-2; D is possibly TRBD1 (6 bases). Trimming took off 4 bases at V and 2 bases at J, with 14 bases between the two ends. CDR3 length equals 15 residues. CDR1 and CDR2 from the germline V gene are LGHNA and YSLEER. CDR3 residues: CASSRGGGGNYGYTF. In DNA form, the CDR3 reads TGCGCCAGCAGCCGCGGGGGGGGCGGGAACTATGGCTACACCTTC.

This clonotype was seen ten or more times. The chain carries TRBV2 and TRBJ2-1, with 9 bases that match TRBD1. CDR3 length: 15 residues. Germline CDR1 SNHLY, CDR2 FYNNEI. Losses at the gene ends were 5 bases for V and 1 base for J; bases not matched to a gene: 3. Here the CDR3 DNA reads TGTGCCAGCAGTTATGACAGGGGGTCCTACAATGAGCAGTTCTTC. This translates into CASSYDRGSYNEQFF.

The chain couples TRBV6-1 to TRBJ2-7; the match to TRBD2 covers 9 bases. The V gene end was trimmed by 6 bases and the J gene end by 2 bases; junction bases not matched to a gene: 8. This CDR3 is built from 15 residues. The V gene's germline CDR1 is MNHNS and CDR2 SASEGT. CDR3 nucleotides: TGTGCCAGCAGCCCCCGGGCGGGAGGGACCTACGAGCAGTACTTC. Encoded protein: CASSPRAGGTYEQYF.

This clonotype was counted ten times or more. V gene TRBV5-1 combines with J gene TRBJ2-1; D is unclear. Trimming took off 3 bases at V and 2 bases at J, with 9 bases between the two ends. There are 14 residues in the CDR3. Looked up from germline, CDR1 is SGHRS and CDR2 is YFSETQ. The CDR3 region has the DNA TGCGCCAGCAGCTCTGGGTCCCCCTACAATGAGCAGTTCTTC. Residues: CASSSGSPYNEQFF.

This clonotype was detected many times. The chain has TRBV11-2 and TRBJ2-5; TRBD1 or TRBD2 may be the D gene (5 bases each). CDR3 length: 16 amino acids. Per germline, CDR1 SGHAT and CDR2 FQNNGV. The ends were cut back, 0 bases at V and 5 bases at J, with 16 bases in the middle. Here the CDR3 DNA reads TGTGCCAGCAGCTTAGATCCGGCTAGCTGGGGGGAGACCCAGTACTTC. This translates into CASSLDPASWGETQYF. Using reference TRBV11-2 and TRBJ2-5 for the parts outside the CDR3, the full variable domain is EAGVAQSPRYKIIEKRQSVAFWCNPISGHATLYWYQQILGQGPKLLIQFQNNGVVDDSQLPKDRFSAERLKGVDSTLKIQPAKLEDSAVYLCASSLDPASWGETQYFGPGTRLLVL.

This clonotype came up many times. The chain carries TRBV4-2 and TRBJ2-2; D not resolved. V lost 0 bases to trimming and J lost 6 bases, with 8 bases between them. The CDR3 totals 14 residues. CDR1 and CDR2 from the germline V gene are LGHNA and YNFKEQ. CDR3: CASSQDHGAGELFF. The CDR3 nucleotides are TGTGCCAGCAGCCAAGATCACGGCGCCGGGGAGCTGTTTTTT.

The sample holds a few counts of this clonotype. The chain carries TRBV21-1 and TRBJ1-5; whether TRBD1, the table's D call, matches the DNA was not checked. TRBV21-1 has pseudogene status. This CDR3 is 18 amino acids long. The CDR3 is CASSKALFRGRIHQPQHF. For the CDR3, the DNA is TGTGCCAGCAGCAAAGCCCTCTTCAGGGGGCGGATTCACCAGCCCCAGCATTTT.

This clonotype was counted only a few times. The chain uses TRBV12-3 or TRBV12-4 and TRBJ1-1; tentative D call: TRBD1 (6 bases). The CDR3 totals 16 residues. V was cut by 3 bases and J by 1 base, with 15 bases left in between. CDR3 coding DNA: TGTGCCAGCAGTTTTATTCAGGGGCTATCGAACACTGAAGCTTTCTTT. This encodes CASSFIQGLSNTEAFF.